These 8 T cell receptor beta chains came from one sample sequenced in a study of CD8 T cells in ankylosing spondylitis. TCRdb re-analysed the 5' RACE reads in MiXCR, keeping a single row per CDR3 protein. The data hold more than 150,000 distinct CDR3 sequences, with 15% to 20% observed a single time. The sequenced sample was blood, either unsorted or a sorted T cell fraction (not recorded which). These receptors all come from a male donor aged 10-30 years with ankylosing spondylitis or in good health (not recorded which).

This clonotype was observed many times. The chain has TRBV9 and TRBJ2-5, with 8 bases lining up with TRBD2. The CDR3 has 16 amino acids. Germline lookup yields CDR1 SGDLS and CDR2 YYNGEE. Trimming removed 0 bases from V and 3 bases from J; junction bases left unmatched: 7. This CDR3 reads CASSVGASGPEETQYF. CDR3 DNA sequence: TGTGCCAGCAGCGTAGGGGCTAGCGGGCCAGAAGAGACCCAGTACTTC.

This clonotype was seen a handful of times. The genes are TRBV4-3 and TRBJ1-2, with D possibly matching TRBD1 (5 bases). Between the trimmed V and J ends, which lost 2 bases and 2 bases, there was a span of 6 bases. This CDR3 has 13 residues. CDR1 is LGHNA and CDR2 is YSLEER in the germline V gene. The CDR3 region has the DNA TGCGCCAGCAGCCAAAGACAGAACTATGGCTACACCTTC. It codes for CASSQRQNYGYTF.

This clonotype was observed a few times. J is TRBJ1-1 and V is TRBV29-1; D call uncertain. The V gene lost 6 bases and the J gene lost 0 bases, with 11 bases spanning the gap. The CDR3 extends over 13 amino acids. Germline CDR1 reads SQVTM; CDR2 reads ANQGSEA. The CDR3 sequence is CSVVGRLNTEAFF. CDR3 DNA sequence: TGCAGCGTGGTAGGACGGCTGAACACTGAAGCTTTCTTT.

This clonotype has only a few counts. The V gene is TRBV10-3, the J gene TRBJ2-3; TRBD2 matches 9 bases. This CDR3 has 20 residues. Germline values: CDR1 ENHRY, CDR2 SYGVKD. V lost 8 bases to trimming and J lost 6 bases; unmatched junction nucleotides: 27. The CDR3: CAIQSGPTNSLAGRTDTQYF. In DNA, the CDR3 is TGTGCCATCCAGAGCGGCCCGACTAATTCTCTAGCGGGAAGGACGGATACGCAGTATTTT.

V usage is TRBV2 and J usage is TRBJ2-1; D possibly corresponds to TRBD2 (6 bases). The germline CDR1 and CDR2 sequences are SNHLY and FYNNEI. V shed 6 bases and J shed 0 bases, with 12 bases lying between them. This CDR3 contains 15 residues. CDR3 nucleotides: TGTGCCAGCAGGACGGGAGCCGACTCCTACAATGAGCAGTTCTTC. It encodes CASRTGADSYNEQFF. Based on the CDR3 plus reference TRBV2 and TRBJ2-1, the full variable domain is EPEVTQTPSHQVTQMGQEVILRCVPISNHLYFYWYRQILGQKVEFLVSFYNNEISEKSEIFDDQFSVERPDGSNFTLKIRSTKLEDSAMYFCASRTGADSYNEQFFGPGTRLTVL.

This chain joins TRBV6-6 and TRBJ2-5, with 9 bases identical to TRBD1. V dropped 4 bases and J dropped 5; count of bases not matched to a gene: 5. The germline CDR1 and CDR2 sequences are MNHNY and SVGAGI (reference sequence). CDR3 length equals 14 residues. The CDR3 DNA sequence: TGTGCCAGCAGTTCCAGGACAGGGGAGGAGACCCAGTACTTC. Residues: CASSSRTGEETQYF.

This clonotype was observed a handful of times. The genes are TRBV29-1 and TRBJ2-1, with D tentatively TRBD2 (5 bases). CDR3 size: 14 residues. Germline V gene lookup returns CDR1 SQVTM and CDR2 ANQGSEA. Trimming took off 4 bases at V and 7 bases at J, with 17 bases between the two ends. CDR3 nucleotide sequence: TGCAGCGTTGCCCCCGCTAGCCGAGTAAATGAGCAGTTCTTC. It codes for CSVAPASRVNEQFF.

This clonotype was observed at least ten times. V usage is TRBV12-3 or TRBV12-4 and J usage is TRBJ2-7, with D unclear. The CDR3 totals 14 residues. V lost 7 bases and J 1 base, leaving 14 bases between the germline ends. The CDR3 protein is CASKAVLKSYEQYF. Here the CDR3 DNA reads TGTGCCAGCAAGGCAGTTCTAAAGTCCTACGAGCAGTACTTC.